This T cell receptor beta chain was profiled in a study of identifying expanded T cells in peripheral blood (dated by TCRdb to the late 2010s). As for the study more broadly: Technical replicates were generated by sequencing separate aliquots of the same genomic DNA pool, and four replicates were compared pairwise. Overall results and qualifications from the work: Variance in clone template counts between approximately two-week samples significantly increased with total template count across all healthy donors. Between technical replicates the binomial model flagged roughly 1.1 differentially abundant clones, whereas over about two weeks the binomial model flagged about 16.4 and over about four weeks roughly 20. Across all healthy-donor time intervals, the beta-binomial model significantly lowered both the number of clones called differentially abundant and the false-positive rate. The authors expected that biological variance in healthy repertoires might rise further over much longer intervals, such as months to years.

TCRbeta CDR3 regions were profiled by bias-controlled multiplex PCR amplification of genomic DNA with the immunoSEQ Assay. The source study handled its data this way. To quantify the absolute abundance of each unique TCRbeta CDR3 region, the sequences were collapsed and filtered. Two models were used to test differential abundance: a binomial model (Fisher-equivalent) and a beta-binomial model that adds time-dependent variance fitted from healthy donors. Clones with fewer than 5 combined templates were excluded, and clones with Benjamini-Hochberg FDR below 0.01 were called differentially abundant. Beta-binomial variance was modeled as a function of total template count across the two samples using the form v = (b*log(k)+a)^2. TCRdb limited this immuneACCESS table to in-frame rearrangements with V and J called. A share of clones is missing; checked studies link under half to unresolved V genes, and the rest is unexplained. That table is the source of V, J and clone size, and D and trimming were worked out from the DNA. This sample comprises fewer than 110,000 clones, 87% of them detected only once. About a sixth of the sample comes from the top ten.

For this clone: Its antigen is currently not known. Per-base quality was not reported, and no clone a single base away is much larger than it.

During the collection period, no infections or other immune events were recorded for the healthy donors. Healthy-donor blood repertoires served as a training cohort to calibrate time-dependent variance in a beta-binomial model of T-cell clone differential abundance. The training cohort comprised approximately 10 healthy donors, 3 female and 7 male. An age range of roughly 25 to 65 years, with an average of around 42 years, was recorded for the donors. Whole blood, obtained from a commercial supplier, was collected from each healthy donor at three time points spaced about 2 weeks apart. Genomic DNA was extracted from unsorted whole blood for immunosequencing. The sequence was obtained from a person aged 18 to 70 in good health. The source material was blood.

CDR3 protein: CASSYSNGDGYTF. The sequence in DNA is TGTGCCAGCAGTTACTCGAACGGGGACGGCTACACCTTC. The receptor chain draws on TRBV6-5 and TRBJ1-2, and perhaps TRBD1 as D gene, on 5 matching bases. According to the germline V gene, CDR1 reads MNHEY and CDR2 reads SVGAGI. Reading from cysteine to phenylalanine, the CDR3 counts 13 amino acids. Kept here is only the CDR3 DNA, which spans 39 bases and is read in frame from base 1. Deletion took 0 bases off V and 8 bases off J, with a span of 10 bases between the germline ends.